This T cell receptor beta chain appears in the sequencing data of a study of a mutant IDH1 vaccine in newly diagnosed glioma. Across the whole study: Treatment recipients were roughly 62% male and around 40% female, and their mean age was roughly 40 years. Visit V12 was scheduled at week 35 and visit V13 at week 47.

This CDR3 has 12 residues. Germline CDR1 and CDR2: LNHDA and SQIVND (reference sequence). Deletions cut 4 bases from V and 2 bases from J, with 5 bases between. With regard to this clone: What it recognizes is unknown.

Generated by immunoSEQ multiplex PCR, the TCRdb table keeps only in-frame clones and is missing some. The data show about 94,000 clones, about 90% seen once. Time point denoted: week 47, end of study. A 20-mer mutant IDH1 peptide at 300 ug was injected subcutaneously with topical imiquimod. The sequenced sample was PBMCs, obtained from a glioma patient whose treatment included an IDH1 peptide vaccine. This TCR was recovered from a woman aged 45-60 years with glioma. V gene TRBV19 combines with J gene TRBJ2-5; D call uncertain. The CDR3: CASSTSQETQYF. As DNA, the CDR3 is TGTGCCAGTAGTACCAGTCAAGAGACCCAGTACTTC. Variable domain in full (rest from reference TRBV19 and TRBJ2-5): DGGITQSPKYLFRKEGQNVTLSCEQNLNHDAMYWYRQDPGQGLRLIYYSQIVNDFQKGDIAEGYSVSREKKESFPLTVTSAQKNPTAFYLCASSTSQETQYFGPGTRLLVL.